This TCR beta chain was recorded in a study of cytomegalovirus exposure and HLA in healthy donors. At the level of the study: The 95 million to 120 million unique TCR beta sequences, from 150 million to 200 million T cells, were found by an earlier analysis.

Trimming cost V 4 bases and J 5 bases; bases outside gene matches: 0. The germline CDR1 and CDR2 sequences are SNHLY and FYNNEI. The CDR3 consists of 12 residues. 60 Vbeta and 13 Jbeta primers were used in PCR. The repertoire was sequenced with immunoSEQ multiplex PCR; TCRdb's copy has only in-frame clones and lacks some. This sample has 100,000 to 150,000 clones, with approximately 75% found just once. Points on this clone: Its antigen is undetermined.

General study points: In a later analysis, V- and J-gene trimming of beta chains associated with a DCLRE1C missense variant, replicated independently. A list of approximately 160 TCR beta chains associated with cytomegalovirus was given. The authors considered a cluster of highly shared sequence variants likely to be a sequencing artifact.

This TCR derives from a young man in good health and CMV-seronegative. The chain links TRBV2 to TRBJ1-1; the match to TRBD1 covers 8 bases. Sequenced: PBMCs. CDR3 region: CASSGTGTEAFF. The CDR3 DNA reads as TGTGCCAGCAGTGGGACAGGGACTGAAGCTTTCTTT.